These 5 T cell receptor beta chains were all obtained from the same sample, sequenced in a study of CD8+ T cells in alopecia areata. cDNA prepared by RNA extraction and subsequent reverse transcription served as the template for sequencing. Libraries were prepared by immunoSEQ multiplex PCR; TCRdb keeps only in-frame clonotypes and omits some of them. Of 140,000 to 150,000 clones listed, around 87% are singletons. The source material was CD8+ T cells sorted from blood, sampled at week 0. These receptors were collected from a human donor with alopecia areata.

The genes are TRBV6-1 and TRBJ1-1; D is undetermined. Trimming took off 1 base at V and 12 bases at J, with 18 bases between the two ends. Per germline, CDR1 MNHNS and CDR2 SASEGT. The CDR3 sequence is 14 residues long. The CDR3 DNA sequence: TGTGCCAGCAGTGAAGTTTCGGATGGTAGAAAAACTTTCTTT. Translating gives CASSEVSDGRKTFF.

This clone was picked up one time. The chain couples TRBV30 to TRBJ2-7, with a possible D match to TRBD1 (5 bases). V was clipped by 3 bases and J by 5 bases, with 17 bases between them. The CDR3 contains 14 residues. Germline values: CDR1 GTSNPN, CDR2 SVGIG (reference sequence). The CDR3 is CAWSIGREVDEQYF. For the CDR3, the DNA is TGTGCCTGGAGCATCGGCAGGGAAGTAGACGAGCAGTACTTC.

J is TRBJ2-3 and V is TRBV2; maybe TRBD2 (6 bases). Germline-derived CDR1 and CDR2 are SNHLY and FYNNEI. V was clipped by 4 bases and J by 0 bases, with 14 bases between them. The CDR3 consists of 16 residues. The CDR3 nucleotides read TGTGCCAGCAGTGTGGAGGATAGCGGCAGCACAGATACGCAGTATTTT. Translation: CASSVEDSGSTDTQYF.

The chain carries TRBV6-5 and TRBJ2-1, with D perhaps TRBD2 (6 bases). V was cut by 1 base and J by 4 bases, with 14 bases left in between. In germline, CDR1 is MNHEY, CDR2 SVGAGI. The CDR3 spans 16 residues. The CDR3 spells CASSYFTGTPYNEQFF. The DNA of the CDR3 is TGTGCCAGCAGTTACTTTACCGGGACTCCGTACAATGAGCAGTTCTTC.

This clone was detected only a few times. The chain links TRBV27 to TRBJ2-7; TRBD2 matches at 7 bases. This CDR3 spans 17 amino acids. The germline V gene encodes CDR1 MNHEY and CDR2 SMNVEV (reference sequence). The ends lost 0 bases at V and 4 bases at J; junction bases unmatched: 12. DNA of the CDR3: TGTGCCAGCAGTTTATCAGGGGCGGGAGCGGGACTTTACGAGCAGTACTTC. This gives the protein CASSLSGAGAGLYEQYF.